The rows below give T cell receptor beta chains drawn from one sample of a study of response to subunit inactivated influenza vaccine. TCRdb re-analysed the RT-PCR reads in MiXCR, keeping a single row per CDR3 protein. The data show 750,000 to 850,000 distinct CDR3 sequences, approximately 17% seen once. The sample in question was PBMCs from blood, obtained about 5 days after vaccination. The receptors were sampled from a man over 45 who received an inactivated influenza vaccine. Each CDR3 is given with its conserved first and last residue. The order of the fields is J gene, V gene, D gene, clone size, CDR3 protein, CDR3 DNA. A D gene is named only where the DNA matches it firmly. Clone size appears in some rows only: once, few, many, or a class for an expanded clone.

TRBJ1-6 | TRBV2 | - | - | CASSEQGSDYNSPLHF | TGTGCCAGCAGTGAACAGGGGTCGGACTATAATTCACCCCTCCACTTT
TRBJ1-1 | TRBV4-3 | - | - | CASSLRVGQNTEAFF | TGCGCCAGCAGCCTCAGGGTGGGCCAGAACACTGAAGCTTTCTTT
TRBJ1-1 | TRBV27 | - | - | CASSLHRQANTEAFF | TGTGCCAGCAGTTTACATCGGCAGGCGAACACTGAAGCTTTCTTT
TRBJ2-1 | TRBV29-1 | - | few | CSAKVGYNEQFF | TGCAGCGCCAAAGTCGGGTACAATGAGCAGTTCTTC
TRBJ2-1 | TRBV29-1 | - | many | CSVSRGRGNEQFF | TGCAGCGTTTCCCGGGGTCGGGGCAATGAGCAGTTCTTC
TRBJ2-7 | TRBV20-1 | - | - | CSASKGTYEQYF | TGCAGTGCCTCTAAGGGAACCTACGAGCAGTACTTC
TRBJ2-2 | TRBV6-1 | TRBD1 | few | CASTRQGRNTGELFF | TGTGCCAGCACTCGACAGGGGCGTAACACCGGGGAGCTGTTTTTT
TRBJ2-5 | TRBV20-1 | - | - | CSASVSTAYETQYF | TGCAGTGCTAGTGTAAGCACAGCCTACGAGACCCAGTACTTC
TRBJ1-2 | TRBV10-3 | - | few | CAISELGYDYGYTF | TGTGCCATCAGTGAGCTGGGGTACGACTATGGCTACACCTTC
TRBJ2-7 | TRBV6-1 | TRBD1 | few | CASRDDRGVYEQYF | TGTGCCAGCAGAGACGACAGGGGGGTCTACGAGCAGTACTTC
TRBJ2-1 | TRBV29-1 | TRBD2 | - | CSGRGLASYNEQFF | TGCAGCGGGCGGGGACTAGCGTCCTACAATGAGCAGTTCTTC
TRBJ1-1 | TRBV29-1 | - | - | CSVVLGMGTEAFF | TGCAGCGTTGTGCTGGGTATGGGCACTGAAGCTTTCTTT
TRBJ2-3 | TRBV25-1 | TRBD2 | few | CASSAGTSGRLDTQYF | TGTGCCAGCAGTGCGGGGACTAGCGGGAGATTAGATACGCAGTATTTT
TRBJ2-7 | TRBV28 | - | few | CASSSHDFSYEQYF | TGTGCCAGCAGTTCCCATGACTTTTCCTACGAGCAGTACTTC
TRBJ2-1 | TRBV25-1 | - | few | CASGLRQQFF | TGTGCCAGCGGCCTCCGCCAGCAGTTCTTC
TRBJ2-1 | TRBV29-1 | TRBD2 | few | CSVESTSGDFYSYNEQFF | TGCAGCGTTGAGTCGACTAGCGGAGACTTTTACTCCTACAATGAGCAGTTCTTC
TRBJ2-1 | TRBV6-1 | - | few | CASKNSPTDNEQFF | TGTGCCAGCAAGAATAGCCCCACAGACAATGAGCAGTTCTTC
TRBJ2-5 | TRBV29-1 | - | many | CSAGEETQYF | TGCAGCGCGGGAGAGGAGACCCAGTACTTC
TRBJ2-2 | TRBV6-5 | TRBD2 | once | CASSYRPSGASTGELFF | TGTGCCAGCAGTTACAGGCCTAGCGGGGCTTCCACCGGGGAGCTGTTTTTT